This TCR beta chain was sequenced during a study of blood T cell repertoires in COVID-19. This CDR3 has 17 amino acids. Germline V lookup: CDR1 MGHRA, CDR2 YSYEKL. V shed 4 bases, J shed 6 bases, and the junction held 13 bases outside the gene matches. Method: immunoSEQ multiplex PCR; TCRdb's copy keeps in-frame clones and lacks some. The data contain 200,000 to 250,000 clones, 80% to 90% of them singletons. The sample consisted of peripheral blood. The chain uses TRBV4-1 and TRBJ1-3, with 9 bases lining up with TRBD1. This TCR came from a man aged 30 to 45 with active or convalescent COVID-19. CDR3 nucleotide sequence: TGCGCCAGCAGCCCCCGATTCGGGACAGGGTTTGTAAACACCATATATTTT. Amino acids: CASSPRFGTGFVNTIYF.